Below are 7 T cell receptor beta chains sequenced from a single sample in a study of blood T cell repertoires in COVID-19. Sequencing used immunoSEQ multiplex PCR; TCRdb keeps in-frame clones, though not all of them. This repertoire shows some 160,000 clones, roughly 85% found once; its top ten account for roughly 1.9%. The sample taken for sequencing was peripheral blood. These receptors all come from a woman over 75 with acute or convalescent COVID-19.

This clone came up once. The rearrangement joins TRBV10-3 to TRBJ1-1, with D hard to call. Looked up from germline, CDR1 is ENHRY and CDR2 is SYGVKD. V gave up 4 bases and J gave up 3 bases, with 9 bases separating them. This CDR3 has 13 residues. CDR3 sequence: CAISVEAYTEAFF. CDR3 nucleotides: TGTGCCATCAGTGTAGAGGCGTACACTGAAGCTTTCTTT.

The V and J genes are TRBV9 and TRBJ1-4, with 8 bases lining up with TRBD1. The CDR3 is made up of 17 amino acids. Per germline, CDR1 SGDLS and CDR2 YYNGEE. Unmatched junction bases numbered 11, after V lost 4 bases and J lost 3 bases. The CDR3 protein is CASSPSDRATANEKLFF. CDR3 sequence (DNA): TGTGCCAGCAGCCCCTCGGACAGGGCGACAGCTAATGAAAAACTGTTTTTT.

CDR3 sequence (DNA): TGTGCCAGCAGAACTAGCGGGGGGGCGGAAGATACGCAGTATTTT. This codes for CASRTSGGAEDTQYF. V is TRBV6-5 and J is TRBJ2-3, with 13 bases fitting TRBD2. The CDR3 is 15 amino acids. Germline CDR1 is MNHEY and CDR2 is SVGAGI. The V and J ends lost 6 bases and 5 bases, in that order; junction bases with no gene match: 5.

The chain employs TRBV6-6 and TRBJ2-1; D unclear. The CDR3 runs to 13 residues. Trimming pared 2 bases from V and 7 bases from J, leaving 9 bases between. Germline loops: CDR1 MNHNY, CDR2 SVGAGI (reference sequence). The CDR3 bases are TGTGCCAGCAGTTACGAGACACCGAATGAGCAGTTCTTC. It is translated as CASSYETPNEQFF.

The rearrangement joins TRBV7-2 to TRBJ2-3; possibly TRBD1 for D (6 bases). CDR3 size: 15 residues. Germline CDR1 and CDR2: SGHTA and FQGNSA. The V end was cut by 5 bases, the J end by 1 base, with 13 bases between. CDR3 nucleotides: TGTGCCAGCAGCACACCATGGACAGGCACAGATACGCAGTATTTT. Protein: CASSTPWTGTDTQYF.

The CDR3 DNA follows: TGTGCCAGCAGCGGCCGGGACGGCGGACTAGCGGGAGCGGATACGCAGTATTTT. It codes for CASSGRDGGLAGADTQYF. The chain employs TRBV11-2 and TRBJ2-3, with TRBD2 identical over 13 bases. Germline V gives CDR1 SGHAT, CDR2 FQNNGV. The CDR3 sequence is 18 residues long. V was clipped by 5 bases and J by 6 bases; unmatched bases: 14.

The chain carries TRBV6-5 and TRBJ2-1; D possibly corresponds to TRBD2 (7 bases). The CDR3 is 14 amino acids. Trimming pared 6 bases from V and 9 bases from J, leaving 18 bases between. Germline V lookup: CDR1 MNHEY, CDR2 SVGAGI. DNA of the CDR3: TGTGCCAGCAGCTCCCCGGGGGGCGACACTGAGCAGTTCTTC. It is translated as CASSSPGGDTEQFF.